One and the same sample provided the 26 T cell receptor beta chains below, sequenced in a study of cytomegalovirus exposure and HLA in healthy donors. Sequenced by immunoSEQ multiplex PCR; TCRdb stores in-frame clones only, minus some. The table lists over 130,000 clones, about 88% of them singletons. The sequenced sample was PBMCs. The receptors derive from a man aged 18-30 years in good health and CMV-seropositive.

This rearrangement joins TRBV6-5 to TRBJ1-5; D remains unclear. This CDR3 region has 14 residues. Deletions cut 7 bases from V and 1 base from J, with 11 bases between. Germline assignment: CDR1 MNHEY and CDR2 SVGAGI. DNA for the CDR3: TGTGCCAGCAATAACGCGGGGAGCAATCAGCCCCAGCATTTT. Protein: CASNNAGSNQPQHF.

The chain has TRBV7-9 and TRBJ2-7, with D hard to call. V shed 5 bases and J shed 3 bases, with 8 bases lying between them. CDR1 is SEHNR, CDR2 FQNEAQ, per germline (reference sequence). The CDR3 consists of 12 residues. This CDR3 reads CASSQDHYEQYF. The CDR3 nucleotides are TGTGCCAGCAGCCAGGATCACTACGAGCAGTACTTC.

This clone was seen a few times. The chain employs TRBV7-8 and TRBJ1-2; D perhaps matches TRBD1 (6 bases). V lost 5 bases, J lost 8 bases, and 24 bases lay in between. The CDR3 is made up of 16 amino acids. Per the germline V gene, CDR1 is SGHVS and CDR2 is FQNEAQ. CDR3 sequence reads: CASSAQSTGKGTGYTF. The CDR3 nucleotides are TGTGCCAGCAGCGCCCAGAGCACAGGGAAGGGTACCGGCTACACCTTC.

This clone showed up just once. This chain connects TRBV7-9 to TRBJ1-1, with TRBD1 matching 8 bases. Germline-derived CDR1 and CDR2 are SEHNR and FQNEAQ (reference sequence). The CDR3 is made up of 13 amino acids. V was clipped by 5 bases and J by 4 bases; unmatched bases: 3. The CDR3 loop is CASSRTGTTEAFF. CDR3 DNA: TGTGCCAGCAGCCGGACAGGGACCACTGAAGCTTTCTTT. Using reference TRBV7-9 and TRBJ1-1 for the parts outside the CDR3, the full variable domain is DTGVSQNPRHKITKRGQNVTFRCDPISEHNRLYWYRQTLGQGPEFLTYFQNEAQLEKSRLLSDRFSAERPKGSFSTLEIQRTEQGDSAMYLCASSRTGTTEAFFGQGTRLTVV.

The rearrangement links TRBV7-2 to TRBJ2-1, with a tentative D call TRBD1 (5 bases). There are 12 residues in the CDR3. Trimming took off 5 bases at V and 10 bases at J, with 12 bases between the two ends. The germline gives CDR1 SGHTA, CDR2 FQGNSA. The chain's CDR3 is CASSPQVHEQFF. In nucleotides, the CDR3 is TGTGCCAGCAGCCCACAGGTTCACGAGCAGTTCTTC.

The chain combines TRBV5-1 with TRBJ2-7; 10 bases map to TRBD1. V gave up 5 bases and J gave up 2 bases; unmatched junction bases: 4. This CDR3 contains 14 residues. CDR1 and CDR2 from the germline V gene are SGHRS and YFSETQ. This chain's CDR3 is CASSTGQGAYEQYF. In DNA form, the CDR3 reads TGCGCCAGCAGTACAGGACAGGGGGCCTACGAGCAGTACTTC.

The gene calls are TRBV6-5 and TRBJ1-1; no definite D call. V was cut by 6 bases and J by 5 bases, with 16 bases left in between. The CDR3 consists of 14 residues. Germline assignment: CDR1 MNHEY and CDR2 SVGAGI. The CDR3 DNA sequence: TGTGCCAGCAGCACCCCCAGAGGAAGAACTGAAGCTTTCTTT. Protein sequence: CASSTPRGRTEAFF.

The rearrangement links TRBV6-1 to TRBJ2-7; D is unclear. Trimming removed 8 bases at V and 6 bases at J, with 14 bases between. CDR1 is MNHNS and CDR2 is SASEGT in the germline V gene. This CDR3 comprises 12 residues. The CDR3 sequence: CASSVGSGEQYF. The DNA of the CDR3 is TGTGCCAGCTCAGTCGGGTCGGGCGAGCAGTACTTC.

This chain links TRBV27 with TRBJ2-5, with 7 bases that match TRBD1. Looked up from germline, CDR1 is MNHEY and CDR2 is SMNVEV (reference sequence). This CDR3 comprises 20 residues. V shed 5 bases and J 3 bases; nucleotides not matched to a gene: 24. The chain's CDR3 is CASSPDGGQTEGWGKETQYF. The CDR3 nucleotides read TGTGCCAGCAGTCCCGATGGGGGACAGACAGAGGGTTGGGGCAAAGAGACCCAGTACTTC.

This clone was seen only a few times. The chain carries TRBV9 and TRBJ1-1, with TRBD1 as a possible D gene (6 bases). V lost 2 bases and J 7 bases, leaving 18 bases between the germline ends. Looked up from germline, CDR1 is SGDLS and CDR2 is YYNGEE. This CDR3 spans 15 amino acids. CDR3 loop: CASSVKGVGDNEAFF. CDR3 coding DNA: TGTGCCAGCAGCGTTAAAGGCGTCGGGGACAATGAAGCTTTCTTT.

J is TRBJ2-7 and V is TRBV6-1; possibly TRBD2 for D (5 bases). The CDR3 totals 15 residues. Deletions cut 10 bases from V and 0 bases from J, with 19 bases between. Looked up from germline, CDR1 is MNHNS and CDR2 is SASEGT. CDR3 DNA sequence: TGTGCCACGGAACTTGGTCTGGGGAGCTCCTACGAGCAGTACTTC. This codes for CATELGLGSSYEQYF.

The rearrangement links TRBV7-8 to TRBJ2-1, with 11 bases identical to TRBD2. CDR1 and CDR2 from the germline V gene are SGHVS and FQNEAQ. The CDR3 runs 16 residues. V trimming: 4 bases; J trimming: 2 bases; junction bases outside the gene matches: 4. The CDR3 DNA sequence: TGTGCCAGCAGCTCGGGACTAGCGGAACCCTACAATGAGCAGTTCTTC. It codes for CASSSGLAEPYNEQFF.

The chain is built from TRBV25-1 and TRBJ2-5; 7 nucleotides match TRBD1. Germline CDR1 is MGHDK and CDR2 is SYGVNS. The CDR3 spans 16 residues. Trimming cost V 6 bases and J 2 bases; bases outside gene matches: 12. The chain's CDR3 is CASSPVLSTGQETQYF. CDR3 in DNA: TGTGCCAGCAGCCCAGTTTTGTCGACAGGGCAAGAGACCCAGTACTTC.

The DNA of the CDR3 is TGTGCCAGCAGCTTAGACCTAGCGGGAGGCCTCGGAGATACGCAGTATTTT. This sequence encodes CASSLDLAGGLGDTQYF. The chain uses TRBV7-8 and TRBJ2-3; 11 nucleotides match TRBD2. Germline V gene data show CDR1 as SGHVS and CDR2 as FQNEAQ. Trimming cost V 1 base and J 5 bases; bases outside gene matches: 8. CDR3 length: 17 residues.

This clone is a singleton in its sample. The chain carries TRBV28 and TRBJ1-2, with a weak D call TRBD1 (6 bases). Germline V gene lookup returns CDR1 MDHEN and CDR2 SYDVKM. The germline V and J ends were trimmed by 2 bases and 4 bases, with 14 bases remaining between them. CDR3 length: 15 amino acids. The CDR3, as DNA: TGTGCCAGCAGTTTAAGGGGGGGAAGGGTCTATGGCTACACCTTC. Encoded protein: CASSLRGGRVYGYTF.

This sequence joins TRBV6-4 and TRBJ2-3; 8 bases map to TRBD2. The CDR3 is made up of 15 amino acids. The germline CDR1 and CDR2 sequences are MRHNA and SNTAGT. V shed 5 bases, J shed 3 bases, and the junction held 7 bases outside the gene matches. CDR3: CASSRTGTSTDTQYF. Written as DNA, the CDR3 is TGTGCCAGCAGTAGAACCGGGACTAGTACAGATACGCAGTATTTT.

V is TRBV20-1 and J is TRBJ2-7; unclear D gene. The CDR3 runs to 11 residues. The germline gives CDR1 DFQATT, CDR2 SNEGSKA (reference sequence). The germline V and J ends were trimmed by 5 bases and 2 bases, with 7 bases remaining between them. The DNA of the CDR3 is TGCAGTGCTCCTGGCCCCTACGAGCAGTACTTC. Its translation is CSAPGPYEQYF.

The chain combines TRBV9 with TRBJ2-1; a possible D gene is TRBD1 (6 bases). CDR1 is SGDLS, CDR2 YYNGEE, per germline. CDR3 size: 17 residues. With 0 bases removed from V and 4 bases from J, the gap between germline ends came to 17 bases. The CDR3 spells CASSVGRGIALYNEQFF. The CDR3 DNA reads TGTGCCAGCAGCGTAGGCAGGGGAATTGCCCTATACAATGAGCAGTTCTTC.

This clone has more than one count but fewer than ten. The rearrangement joins TRBV19 to TRBJ2-7; 7 bases are a match to TRBD1. The junction had 2 bases not matched to a gene; V was cut back by 10 bases and J by 2 bases. Germline V CDR1 and CDR2: LNHDA, SQIVND (reference sequence). CDR3 size: 11 residues. CDR3 nucleotides: TGTGCCACGCAGGGGGCCTACGAGCAGTACTTC. This gives the protein CATQGAYEQYF. The entire variable domain, with the rest obtained from reference TRBV19 and TRBJ2-7, is as follows: DGGITQSPKYLFRKEGQNVTLSCEQNLNHDAMYWYRQDPGQGLRLIYYSQIVNDFQKGDIAEGYSVSREKKESFPLTVTSAQKNPTAFYLCATQGAYEQYFGPGTRLTVT.

V usage is TRBV29-1 and J usage is TRBJ2-1; D is perhaps TRBD2 (5 bases). Trimming left V 1 base short and J 9 bases short, with 16 bases between. The CDR3 has 14 amino acids. The germline gives CDR1 SQVTM, CDR2 ANQGSEA. The CDR3 is CSVEAAVSGGEQFF. The DNA of the CDR3 is TGCAGCGTTGAAGCTGCCGTCTCTGGAGGTGAGCAGTTCTTC.

The rearrangement joins TRBV2 to TRBJ1-2; 7 nucleotides agree with TRBD1. This CDR3 has 13 amino acids. CDR1 and CDR2 from the germline V gene are SNHLY and FYNNEI. V was clipped by 9 bases and J by 6 bases; unmatched bases: 10. CDR3: CASQGGRGDGYTF. CDR3 in DNA: TGTGCCAGTCAGGGGGGTCGGGGCGATGGCTACACCTTC.

The chain uses TRBV25-1 and TRBJ1-1; no clear D. This CDR3 spans 13 amino acids. The V end was cut by 7 bases, the J end by 4 bases, with 13 bases between. Germline CDR1 and CDR2: MGHDK and SYGVNS. For the CDR3, the DNA is TGTGCCAGCACCTTTGGTGGCGGCACTGAAGCTTTCTTT. Encoded protein: CASTFGGGTEAFF.

This chain connects TRBV19 to TRBJ1-5; D remains unclear. The germline V and J ends were trimmed by 4 bases and 7 bases, with 11 bases remaining between them. This CDR3 has 13 residues. Per germline, CDR1 LNHDA and CDR2 SQIVND (reference sequence). CDR3 residues: CASSTGSRQPQHF. DNA of the CDR3: TGTGCCAGTAGTACTGGGAGCCGGCAGCCCCAGCATTTT.

The chain recombines TRBV10-1 with TRBJ2-3, with 11 bases lining up with TRBD2. The CDR3 consists of 15 residues. CDR1 WNHNN and CDR2 SYGVQD come from the germline V gene (reference sequence). J was trimmed by 6 bases and V by 6 bases; bases with no gene match: 8. The CDR3 sequence: CASSQIAGGPDTQYF. CDR3 nucleotides: TGCGCCAGCAGCCAAATAGCGGGGGGGCCTGATACGCAGTATTTT.

The CDR3 loop is CASSSSAGDLTDTQYF. Here the CDR3 DNA reads TGTGCCAGCAGTAGTAGCGCGGGAGATTTGACAGATACGCAGTATTTT. This sequence joins TRBV27 and TRBJ2-3, with 7 bases lining up with TRBD2. The ends lost 5 bases at V and 3 bases at J; junction bases unmatched: 11. The CDR3 length is 16 residues. From germline, CDR1 is MNHEY and CDR2 SMNVEV (reference sequence).

This rearrangement joins TRBV18 to TRBJ2-7; possibly TRBD1 for D (5 bases). The CDR3 covers 14 residues. Germline V CDR1 and CDR2: KGHSH, LQKENI. Trimming removed 2 bases from V and 0 bases from J, with 8 bases in between. The chain's CDR3 is CASSPGAPSYEQYF. CDR3 nucleotides: TGTGCCAGCTCACCAGGGGCTCCCTCCTACGAGCAGTACTTC.